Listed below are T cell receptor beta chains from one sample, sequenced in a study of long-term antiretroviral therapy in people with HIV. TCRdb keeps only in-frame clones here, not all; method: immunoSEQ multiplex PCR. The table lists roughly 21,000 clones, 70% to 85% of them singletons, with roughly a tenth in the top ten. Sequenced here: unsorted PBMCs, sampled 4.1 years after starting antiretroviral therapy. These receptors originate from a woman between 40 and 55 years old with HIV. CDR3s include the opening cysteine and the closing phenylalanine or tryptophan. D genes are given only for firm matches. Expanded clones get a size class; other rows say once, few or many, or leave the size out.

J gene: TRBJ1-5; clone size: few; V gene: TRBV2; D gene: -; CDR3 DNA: TGTGCCAGCAATTCGGGACGTCACAATCAGCCCCAGCATTTT; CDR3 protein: CASNSGRHNQPQHF
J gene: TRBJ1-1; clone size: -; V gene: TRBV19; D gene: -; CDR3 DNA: TGTGCCAGTAGTATTGCGTTGGACCGATCGCGAATATTGAACACTGAAGCTTTCTTT; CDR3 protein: CASSIALDRSRILNTEAFF
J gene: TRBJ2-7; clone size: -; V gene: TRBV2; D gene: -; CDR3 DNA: TGTGCCAGCACCGAGAGAGTGGCAAGGGGGGGCGAGCAGTACTTC; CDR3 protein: CASTERVARGGEQYF
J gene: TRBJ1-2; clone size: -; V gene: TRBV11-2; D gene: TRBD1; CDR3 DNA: TGTGCCAGCAGCTTAGGGACAGGGGTAGGAGGCTACACCTTC; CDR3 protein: CASSLGTGVGGYTF
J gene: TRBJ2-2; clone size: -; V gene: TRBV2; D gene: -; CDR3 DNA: TGTGCCACCCGGGCTGAGAACACCGGGGAGCTGTTTTTT; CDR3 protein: CATRAENTGELFF
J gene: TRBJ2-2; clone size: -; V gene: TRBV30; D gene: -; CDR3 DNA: TGTGCCTGGAAGAGCGGGTACACCGGGGAGCTGTTTTTT; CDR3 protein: CAWKSGYTGELFF
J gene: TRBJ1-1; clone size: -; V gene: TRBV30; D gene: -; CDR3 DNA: TGTGCCTGGAGTGTCGACTTTTACATGAACACTGAAGCTTTCTTT; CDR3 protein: CAWSVDFYMNTEAFF
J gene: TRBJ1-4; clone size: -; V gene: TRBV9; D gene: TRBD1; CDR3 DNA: TGTGCCAGCAGCGTAGGGGGACAGGGCCCTAATGAAAAACTGTTTTTT; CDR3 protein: CASSVGGQGPNEKLFF
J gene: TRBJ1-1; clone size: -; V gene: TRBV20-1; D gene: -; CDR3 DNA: TGCAGTGCTACATATGACAGGGAAGCTTTCTTT; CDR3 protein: CSATYDREAFF
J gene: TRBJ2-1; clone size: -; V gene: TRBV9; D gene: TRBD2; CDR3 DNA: TGTGCCAGCAGCGTAGAGGGACTATACAATGAGCAGTTCTTC; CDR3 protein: CASSVEGLYNEQFF
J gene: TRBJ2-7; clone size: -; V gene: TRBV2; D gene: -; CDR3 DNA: TGTGCCAGCAAGGAGGCCTACGAGCAGTACTTC; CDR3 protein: CASKEAYEQYF
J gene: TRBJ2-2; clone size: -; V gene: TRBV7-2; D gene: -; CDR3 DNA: TGTGCCAGCAGCTCACAAGCCGGGGAGCTGTTTTTT; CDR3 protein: CASSSQAGELFF
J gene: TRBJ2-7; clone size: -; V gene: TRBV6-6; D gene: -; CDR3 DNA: TGTGCCAGCAGTTACAGGGGAAGAGCCTACGAGCAGTACTTC; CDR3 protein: CASSYRGRAYEQYF
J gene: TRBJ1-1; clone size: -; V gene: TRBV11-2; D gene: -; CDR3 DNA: TGTGCCAGCAGCTTATACGGAAACACTGAAGCTTTCTTT; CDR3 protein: CASSLYGNTEAFF
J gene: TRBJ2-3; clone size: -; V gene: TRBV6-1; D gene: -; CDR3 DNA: TGTGCCAGCAGTGAACCTAGTGGCGCAGATACGCAGTATTTT; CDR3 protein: CASSEPSGADTQYF
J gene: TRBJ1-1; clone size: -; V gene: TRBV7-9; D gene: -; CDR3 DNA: TGTGCCAGCAGCTTAGGGGGTCAGTATGAAGCTTTCTTT; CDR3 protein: CASSLGGQYEAFF
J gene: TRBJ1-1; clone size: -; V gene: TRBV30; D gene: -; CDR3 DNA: TGTGCCATAGGCTCCCCCATTGTCGGCACTGAAGCTTTCTTT; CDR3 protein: CAIGSPIVGTEAFF
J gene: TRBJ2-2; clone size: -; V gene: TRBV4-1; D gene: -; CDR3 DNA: TGCGCCAGCAGCCAACGGGACCTGAACACCGGGGAGCTGTTTTTT; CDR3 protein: CASSQRDLNTGELFF
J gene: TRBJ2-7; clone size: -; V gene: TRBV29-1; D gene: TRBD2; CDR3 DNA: TGCAGCGTTGTACCGGGACTAGCGTCCTACGAGCAGTACTTC; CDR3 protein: CSVVPGLASYEQYF
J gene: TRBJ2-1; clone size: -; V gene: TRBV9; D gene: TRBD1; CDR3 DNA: TGTGCCAGCAGCGCCGGGACAGGGACTTACAATGAGCAGTTCTTC; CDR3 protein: CASSAGTGTYNEQFF